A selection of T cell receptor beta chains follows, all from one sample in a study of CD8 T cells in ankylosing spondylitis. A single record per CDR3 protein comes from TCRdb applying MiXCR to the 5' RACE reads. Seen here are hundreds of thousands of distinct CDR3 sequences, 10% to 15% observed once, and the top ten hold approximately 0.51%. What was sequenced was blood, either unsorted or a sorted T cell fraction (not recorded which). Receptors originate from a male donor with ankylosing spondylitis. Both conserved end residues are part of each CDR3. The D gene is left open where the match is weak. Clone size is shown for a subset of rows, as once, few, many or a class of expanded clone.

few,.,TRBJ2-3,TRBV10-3,TGTGCCATTGGAGGGGTGGGCACAGATACGCAGTATTTT,CAIGGVGTDTQYF
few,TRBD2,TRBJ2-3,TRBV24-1,TGTGCCACCAGTACGAAGCGGGGATTGGATTCGCAGTATTTT,CATSTKRGLDSQYF
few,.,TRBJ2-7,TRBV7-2,TGTGCCAGCAGCTTATATAGGCCAAGCTCCTACGAGCAGTACTTC,CASSLYRPSSYEQYF
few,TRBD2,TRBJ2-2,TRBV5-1,TGCGCCAGCAGCCGGACTAGCGGGAGAGACACCGGGGAGCTGTTTTTT,CASSRTSGRDTGELFF
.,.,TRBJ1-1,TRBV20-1,TGCAGTGCTAAACAGAGTCCGGACACTGAAGCTTTCTTT,CSAKQSPDTEAFF
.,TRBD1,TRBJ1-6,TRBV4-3,TGCGCCAGCAGCCAAGAGTCATACAGGGGGAATTCACCCCTCCACTTT,CASSQESYRGNSPLHF
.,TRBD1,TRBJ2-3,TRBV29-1,TGCAGCGTCCGACAGGGGGGAAGAGATACGCAGTATTTT,CSVRQGGRDTQYF
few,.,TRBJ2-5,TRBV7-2,TGTGCCAGCAGCTTAATAGATGGGCTGGAGACCCAGTACTTC,CASSLIDGLETQYF
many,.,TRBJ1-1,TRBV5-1,TGCGCCAGCAGCTTGGTGGGCACTCAAGGTACTGAAGCTTTCTTT,CASSLVGTQGTEAFF
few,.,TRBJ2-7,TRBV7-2,TGTGCCAGCAGCTCTCATCCTATCGGGATGAGCTCCTACGAGCAGTACTTC,CASSSHPIGMSSYEQYF
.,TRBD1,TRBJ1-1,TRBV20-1,TGCAGTGCAAAGAAGACAGGGGGCAACACTGAAGCTTTCTTT,CSAKKTGGNTEAFF
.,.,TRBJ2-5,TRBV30,TGTGCCTGGAGCCCTGGGGCGGCAGAGGGGACCCAGTACTTC,CAWSPGAAEGTQYF
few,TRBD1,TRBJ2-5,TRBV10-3,TGTGCCATCAGGCAGGGGGCGAGCGTGGAGACCCAGTACTTC,CAIRQGASVETQYF
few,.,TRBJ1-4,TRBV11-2,TGTGCCAGCAGCCGAGGACAAACTTACGAAAAACTGTTTTTT,CASSRGQTYEKLFF
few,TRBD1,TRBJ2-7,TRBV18,TGTGCCAGCTCACCCTCCACAGGGGGACTCTCCTACGAGCAGTACTTC,CASSPSTGGLSYEQYF
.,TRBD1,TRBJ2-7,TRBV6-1,TGTGCCAGCCTACCGGGACAGGGCTACGAGCAGTACTTC,CASLPGQGYEQYF
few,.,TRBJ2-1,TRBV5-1,TGCGCCAGCAGCCCACAGGGGGGGGCTTCTCTCAATGAGCAGTTCTTC,CASSPQGGASLNEQFF
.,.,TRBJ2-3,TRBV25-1,TGTGCCAGCAGTGAATCGAATCGGCCAGATACGCAGTATTTT,CASSESNRPDTQYF
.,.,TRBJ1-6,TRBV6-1,TGTGCCAGCAGTGAAGCGGGGGGACGGATATATTCACCCCTCCACTTT,CASSEAGGRIYSPLHF
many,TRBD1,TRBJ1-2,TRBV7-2,TGTGCCAGCAGCTTAGTTTGGGGACAGGGCGGCGGCTACACCTTC,CASSLVWGQGGGYTF
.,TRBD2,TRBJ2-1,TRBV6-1,TGTGCCAGCAGAGGACTAGCGGGAGGCAATGAGCAGTTCTTC,CASRGLAGGNEQFF
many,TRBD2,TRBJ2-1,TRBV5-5,TGTGCCAGCACCCTCCCCCTAGCGGACAATGAGCAGTTCTTC,CASTLPLADNEQFF
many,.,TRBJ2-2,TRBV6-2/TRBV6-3,TGTGCCAGCACCTCACGGCCCCAGGGGATCGGGGAGCTGTTTTTT,CASTSRPQGIGELFF
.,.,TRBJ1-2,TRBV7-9,TGTGCCAGGAGCCCCGGGCCCCTTTCCTCGGGAGGCTACACCTTC,CARSPGPLSSGGYTF
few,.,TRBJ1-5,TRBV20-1,TGCAGTGCTAGAATGGGGACGGGTAATCAGCCCCAGCATTTT,CSARMGTGNQPQHF
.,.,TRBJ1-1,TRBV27,TGTGCCAGCAGTTTTCGGCAGGGGCAAATTGAAGCTTTCTTT,CASSFRQGQIEAFF
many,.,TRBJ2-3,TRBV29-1,TGCAGCCATGGGACTGATACGCAGTATTTT,CSHGTDTQYF
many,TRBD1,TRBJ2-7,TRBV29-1,TGCAGCGCCGGGACAGGGCACCCCTACGAGCAGTACTTC,CSAGTGHPYEQYF
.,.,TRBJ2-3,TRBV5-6,TGTGCCAGCAGCTTGGACCTGCGGGCAGATACGCAGTATTTT,CASSLDLRADTQYF
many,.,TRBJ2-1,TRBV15,TGTGCCACCAGCAGAGTTCAGGGGCTCTTCTACAATGAGCAGTTCTTC,CATSRVQGLFYNEQFF
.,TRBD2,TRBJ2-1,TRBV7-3,TGTGCCAGCAGCTCCCGGACTAGCGGGGCCTACAATGAGCAGTTCTTC,CASSSRTSGAYNEQFF
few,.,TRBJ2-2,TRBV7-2,TGTGCCAGCAGGCCCGGGCCCCGCTCAGGCACCGGGGAGCTGTTTTTT,CASRPGPRSGTGELFF
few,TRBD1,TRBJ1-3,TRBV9,TGTGCCAGCAGTGCGGGACAGGGGGCGAACACCATATATTTT,CASSAGQGANTIYF
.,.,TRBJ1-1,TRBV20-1,TGCAGTGCGTTTCGGCAACGCGGGAACACTGAAGCTTTCTTT,CSAFRQRGNTEAFF
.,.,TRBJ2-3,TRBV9,TGTGCCAGCAGCGTAGGCCCAGAGACAGATACGCAGTATTTT,CASSVGPETDTQYF
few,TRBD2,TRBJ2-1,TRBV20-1,TGCAGTGCTAGAGAATCCCCGGCAGCGGGATACAATGAGCAGTTCTTC,CSARESPAAGYNEQFF
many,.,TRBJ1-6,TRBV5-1,TGCGCCAGCAGCTTCGACCCCCATTGGGATAATTCACCCCTCCACTTT,CASSFDPHWDNSPLHF
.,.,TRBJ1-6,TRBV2,TGTGCCAGCAGTGACGGCCCAGGTACCAATTCACCCCTCCACTTT,CASSDGPGTNSPLHF
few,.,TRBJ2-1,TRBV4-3,TGCGCCAGCAGCCAGGCTAGGGCTCATGAGCAGTTCTTC,CASSQARAHEQFF
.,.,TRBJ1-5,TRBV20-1,TGCAGTGCTACCCGGACGGGCAATCAGCCCCAGCATTTT,CSATRTGNQPQHF
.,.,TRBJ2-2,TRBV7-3,TGTGCCAGCAGCGTACTAGGAAACACCGGGGAGCTGTTTTTT,CASSVLGNTGELFF
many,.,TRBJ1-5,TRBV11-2,TGTGCCAGCAGCTTAGACTTAGAACAGCCCCAGCATTTT,CASSLDLEQPQHF
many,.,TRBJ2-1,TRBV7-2,TGTGCCAGCAGCTTAGCCCTAGCCTACAATGAGCAGTTCTTC,CASSLALAYNEQFF
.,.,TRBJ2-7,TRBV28,TGTGCCAGCAGTTTACTATCAGGGTTTGGCGAGCAGTACTTC,CASSLLSGFGEQYF
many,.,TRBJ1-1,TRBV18,TGTGCCAGCTCACCAGGGGTCGGACCGGCTGAAGCTTTCTTT,CASSPGVGPAEAFF
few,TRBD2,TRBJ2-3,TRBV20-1,TGCAGTGCTACCCCTAGCGGGAGGCTCGGGGGGACGCAGTATTTT,CSATPSGRLGGTQYF
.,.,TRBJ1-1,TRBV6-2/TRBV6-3,TGTGCCAGCAGTACCCGGAGCATGAACACTGAAGCTTTCTTT,CASSTRSMNTEAFF
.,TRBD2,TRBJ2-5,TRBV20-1,TGCAGTGCTAGAAGCGGGACCTCTATCCAAGAGACCCAGTACTTC,CSARSGTSIQETQYF
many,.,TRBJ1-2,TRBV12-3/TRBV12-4,TGTGCCAGCAGCTTATGGACCGTTGGAGGCTACACCTTC,CASSLWTVGGYTF
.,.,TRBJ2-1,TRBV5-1,TGCGCCAGCAGCTATCAACTCCGCAATGAGCAGTTCTTC,CASSYQLRNEQFF
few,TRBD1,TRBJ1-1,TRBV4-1,TGCGCCAGCAGCCAAGTATGGACAGGGTCATCGAACACTGAAGCTTTCTTT,CASSQVWTGSSNTEAFF
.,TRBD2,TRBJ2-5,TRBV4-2,TGTGCCAGCAGCCAAGACCGTTACGGGACTAGTCTTGGAGAGACCCAGTACTTC,CASSQDRYGTSLGETQYF
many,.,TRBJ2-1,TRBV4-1,TGCGCCAGCAGCCTACTAGGTTACGATGAGCAGTTCTTC,CASSLLGYDEQFF